The source of this T cell receptor beta chain is a study of blood T cell repertoires in COVID-19. Per the original methods: Estimation of nucleated cell counts was performed using reference gene primer amplification. The data were produced by immunoSEQ multiplex PCR, yet TCRdb's version contains in-frame clones alone and is incomplete. The V and J calls and the clone size are those of that table, but D and trimming were determined from the DNA. The sample lists around 94,000 clones, 84% occurring once. From germline, CDR1 is SGHAT and CDR2 FQDESV (reference sequence). The CDR3 is made up of 16 amino acids. V shed 4 bases and J 3 bases; nucleotides not matched to a gene: 10.

This TCR was sampled from a man aged 35 to 55 with active or convalescent COVID-19. Sequencing used peripheral blood. The chain employs TRBV11-1 and TRBJ2-5, with 8 bases fitting TRBD2. The chain's CDR3 is CASSWGGLGTKETQYF. CDR3 nucleotide sequence: TGTGCCAGCAGCTGGGGGGGACTAGGAACTAAAGAGACCCAGTACTTC.